A selection of T cell receptor beta chains follows, all from one sample in a study of spatial heterogeneity in lung cancer. TCRdb independently ran MiXCR on the 5' RACE reads; one entry per CDR3 protein. This sample has some 37,000 distinct CDR3 sequences, with roughly 5.5% found just once. The input for sequencing was PBMCs, taken at surgery. The source of these receptors is a female donor with early-stage non-small cell lung cancer. Each CDR3 is given with its conserved first and last residue. A D gene is named only where the DNA matches it firmly. Expanded clones get a size class; other rows say once, few or many, or leave the size out.

11	many	TRBV29-1	TRBJ2-7	.	CSRPLIYEQYF	TGCAGCAGACCCCTTATCTACGAGCAGTACTTC
14	.	TRBV5-8	TRBJ2-3	.	CASSPGTSTDTQYF	TGTGCCAGCAGCCCAGGGACTAGCACAGATACGCAGTATTTT
16	.	TRBV3-1	TRBJ2-2	TRBD2	CASSLGAGGLTGELFF	TGTGCCAGCAGCCTGGGAGCGGGAGGGCTCACCGGGGAGCTGTTTTTT
14	many	TRBV29-1	TRBJ1-4	.	CSVELGAGFDGLFF	TGCAGCGTTGAACTTGGTGCAGGTTTCGATGGACTGTTTTTT
15	.	TRBV5-1	TRBJ1-6	.	CASSLEGGPDSPLHF	TGCGCCAGCAGCTTGGAGGGAGGGCCAGATTCACCCCTCCACTTT
15	many	TRBV7-6	TRBJ2-2	.	CASSLTGSVAGELFF	TGTGCCAGCAGCCTCACCGGGAGCGTCGCCGGGGAGCTGTTTTTT
16	many	TRBV7-9	TRBJ2-7	TRBD1	CASSYRTGPRPYEQYF	TGTGCCAGCAGCTATCGGACAGGGCCTCGACCCTACGAGCAGTACTTC
12	many	TRBV12-3/TRBV12-4	TRBJ1-4	.	CASSLYAGRLFF	TGTGCCAGCAGTTTATATGCGGGGAGACTGTTTTTT
17	many	TRBV5-1	TRBJ2-3	TRBD2	CASSPKGLAGVSDTQYF	TGCGCCAGCAGTCCTAAGGGCCTAGCGGGAGTATCAGATACGCAGTATTTT
15	many	TRBV21-1	TRBJ1-3	.	CASSKDVVSGNTIYF	TGTGCCAGCAGCAAAGATGTGGTCTCTGGAAACACCATATATTTT
12	many	TRBV5-1	TRBJ2-7	TRBD1	CASSLGQGEQYF	TGCGCCAGCAGCTTGGGACAGGGCGAGCAGTACTTC
14	many	TRBV27	TRBJ2-7	TRBD2	CASSPRGGHYEQYF	TGTGCCAGCAGCCCCCGGGGGGGGCATTACGAGCAGTACTTC
14	many	TRBV2	TRBJ2-3	.	CASSEWAATDTQYF	TGTGCCAGCAGTGAATGGGCCGCCACAGATACGCAGTATTTT
14	many	TRBV7-2	TRBJ2-7	TRBD1	CASSTQTGSYEQYF	TGTGCCAGCAGCACCCAGACAGGGTCTTACGAGCAGTACTTC
11	many	TRBV30	TRBJ2-7	.	CAWSVSGEQYF	TGTGCCTGGAGTGTATCTGGCGAGCAGTACTTC
16	.	TRBV7-2	TRBJ2-1	.	CASSSPSLPTYNEQFF	TGTGCCAGCAGCTCCCCCAGTCTACCAACCTACAATGAGCAGTTCTTC
14	many	TRBV5-1	TRBJ2-3	.	CASSPGRGTDTQYF	TGCGCCAGCAGCCCTGGACGGGGCACAGATACGCAGTATTTT
13	many	TRBV29-1	TRBJ1-1	.	CSVLRQMNTEAFF	TGCAGCGTTTTACGGCAGATGAACACTGAAGCTTTCTTT
13	many	TRBV7-2	TRBJ1-1	.	CASSSGPTTEAFF	TGTGCCAGCAGCTCTGGGCCGACCACTGAAGCTTTCTTT
15	many	TRBV5-1	TRBJ2-1	.	CASSLAQSSYNEQFF	TGCGCCAGCAGCTTGGCCCAAAGCTCCTACAATGAGCAGTTCTTC
12	many	TRBV6-1	TRBJ2-7	TRBD2	CASSELWTSGEF	TGTGCCAGCAGTGAATTATGGACTAGCGGGGAGTTC
13	many	TRBV9	TRBJ2-2	.	CASSAPNHGELFF	TGTGCCAGCAGCGCCCCGAACCACGGGGAGCTGTTTTTT
20	many	TRBV28	TRBJ2-3	TRBD2	CASSKQGWGSGSGGTDTQYF	TGTGCCAGCAGTAAACAGGGATGGGGAAGCGGGAGTGGAGGCACAGATACGCAGTATTTT
15	many	TRBV9	TRBJ2-1	TRBD2	CASSAGGGTYNEQFF	TGTGCCAGCAGCGCGGGAGGGGGGACCTACAATGAGCAGTTCTTC
14	.	TRBV20-1	TRBJ1-1	.	CSARDRRVNTEAFF	TGCAGTGCTAGAGATCGCAGGGTGAACACTGAAGCTTTCTTT
14	.	TRBV25-1	TRBJ2-7	TRBD1	CASRVGGRPAEQYF	TGTGCCAGCAGGGTAGGGGGCAGGCCGGCGGAGCAGTACTTC
22	few	TRBV6-2/TRBV6-3	TRBJ1-5	TRBD1	CASSDQPRDRGYFEYSNQPQHF	TGTGCCAGCAGTGATCAACCCCGGGACAGGGGATATTTTGAGTATAGCAATCAGCCCCAGCATTTT
16	few	TRBV28	TRBJ1-5	.	CASSSGTFYSNQPQHF	TGTGCCAGCAGTTCCGGGACATTCTATAGCAATCAGCCCCAGCATTTT
15	many	TRBV27	TRBJ1-5	.	CASSSTWGGGQPQHF	TGTGCCAGCAGTTCCACGTGGGGGGGCGGTCAGCCCCAGCATTTT
14	.	TRBV7-2	TRBJ1-1	TRBD1	CASSPGQGSAEAFF	TGTGCCAGCAGCCCCGGACAGGGCTCGGCTGAAGCTTTCTTT
11	many	TRBV29-1	TRBJ2-5	.	CSVGELETQYF	TGCAGCGTTGGAGAGCTAGAGACCCAGTACTTC
13	many	TRBV18	TRBJ1-5	TRBD1	CASSRDRDQPQHF	TGTGCCAGCTCCCGCGACAGGGATCAGCCCCAGCATTTT
11	many	TRBV6-1	TRBJ1-4	.	CASRLGEKLFF	TGTGCCAGCAGGTTGGGTGAAAAACTGTTTTTT
13	many	TRBV20-1	TRBJ1-2	.	CSARVAQAYGYTF	TGCAGTGCTAGAGTAGCACAGGCCTATGGCTACACCTTC
14	many	TRBV28	TRBJ2-7	.	CASSAQGRLYEQYF	TGTGCCAGCAGTGCCCAGGGACGGCTCTACGAGCAGTACTTC
16	many	TRBV24-1	TRBJ2-2	.	CATSETGPPNTGELFF	TGTGCCACCAGTGAAACCGGGCCCCCGAACACCGGGGAGCTGTTTTTT
15	many	TRBV2	TRBJ2-7	.	CASFGGRETPYEQYF	TGTGCCAGCTTCGGGGGGCGGGAGACCCCCTACGAGCAGTACTTC
16	.	TRBV2	TRBJ2-2	.	CASRGSGATNTGELFF	TGTGCCAGCAGAGGAAGCGGAGCTACGAACACCGGGGAGCTGTTTTTT
14	many	TRBV6-2/TRBV6-3	TRBJ1-4	.	CASSSYRVGEKLFF	TGTGCCAGCAGCAGCTACAGGGTTGGTGAAAAACTGTTTTTT
14	few	TRBV2	TRBJ1-1	.	CASRPRGVITEAFF	TGTGCCAGCAGGCCAAGGGGTGTGATCACTGAAGCTTTCTTT
15	few	TRBV20-1	TRBJ2-3	TRBD1	CSARDPGTVGDTQYF	TGCAGTGCTAGAGATCCTGGGACAGTGGGGGATACGCAGTATTTT
16	many	TRBV2	TRBJ2-3	TRBD2	CASNMWGSGRAHTQYF	TGTGCCAGCAATATGTGGGGCAGCGGGAGGGCTCATACGCAGTATTTT
12	many	TRBV2	TRBJ2-2	.	CASKIDTGELFF	TGTGCCAGCAAAATAGACACCGGGGAGCTGTTTTTT
16	many	TRBV7-2	TRBJ2-2	TRBD2	CASSFAGTSMAGELFF	TGTGCCAGCAGCTTCGCCGGGACTAGTATGGCCGGGGAGCTGTTTTTT
15	many	TRBV7-2	TRBJ2-1	.	CASSSSQHAYNEQFF	TGTGCCAGCAGCTCGAGCCAACACGCATACAATGAGCAGTTCTTC